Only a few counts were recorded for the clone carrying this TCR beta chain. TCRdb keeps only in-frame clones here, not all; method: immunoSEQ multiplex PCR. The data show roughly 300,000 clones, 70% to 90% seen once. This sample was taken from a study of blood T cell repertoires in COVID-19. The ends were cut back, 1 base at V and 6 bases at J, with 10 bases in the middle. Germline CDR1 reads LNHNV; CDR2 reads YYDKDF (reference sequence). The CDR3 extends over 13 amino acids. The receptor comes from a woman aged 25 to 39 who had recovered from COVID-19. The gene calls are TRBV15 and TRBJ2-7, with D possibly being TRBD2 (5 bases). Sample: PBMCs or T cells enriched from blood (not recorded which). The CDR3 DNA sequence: TGTGCCACCAGCAGAGGAGGAGGAGTCGAGCAGTACTTC. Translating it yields CATSRGGGVEQYF.